This TCR beta chain appears in the sequencing data of a study of blood T cell repertoires in COVID-19. Study information: The United States, Italy and Spain provided the acute and convalescent COVID-19 samples. In each case, the material was cDNA or gDNA derived from T cells, B-cell-depleted T cells, or PBMCs.

Original handling: It was from reference gene primer amplification that nucleated cell counts were estimated. Profiling relied on immunoSEQ multiplex PCR, and the TCRdb table lists in-frame clones only, not all of them. The DNA was the basis for D and trimming; V, J and clone size are from that table. The repertoire holds fewer than 450,000 clones, around nine tenths seen once, with more than 3% in the top ten. The CDR3 extends over 15 amino acids. Germline CDR1 reads KGHDR; CDR2 reads SFDVKD. V was shortened by 2 bases and J by 3 bases, with 12 bases between the two germline ends. The genes are TRBV24-1 and TRBJ2-5; D might be TRBD2 (5 bases). The sample was peripheral blood. This receptor was taken from a woman between 18 and 30 years old who had recovered from COVID-19. The chain's CDR3 is CATSDSTKAEETQYF. CDR3 in DNA: TGTGCCACCAGTGATTCCACCAAAGCGGAAGAGACCCAGTACTTC.